These 16 T cell receptor beta chains were sequenced from one sample in a study of regulatory T cells in long-lasting Graves disease. Library construction for TCR beta used iRepertoire HTBI primers and Arm-PCR of CDR3 regions. TCRdb reprocessed the multiplex PCR reads with MiXCR, giving one entry per CDR3 protein. The sample carries 300,000 to 400,000 distinct CDR3 sequences, around 15% recorded once. Time point specified: newly diagnosed GD, antithyroid drugs for less than 3 months. Scientists built the TCR library using RNA that was extracted from PBMCs. The sample was peripheral blood mononuclear cells (PBMCs), taken at new diagnosis, from a patient treated with antithyroid drugs. These TCRs come from a female donor with Graves disease.

This clonotype was counted many times. The V call is TRBV28, the J call TRBJ1-2, with 12 nucleotides matching TRBD1. In germline, CDR1 is MDHEN, CDR2 SYDVKM. The CDR3 is made up of 18 amino acids. Germline trimming cut 6 bases from V and 6 bases from J; bases unmatched to any gene: 17. The CDR3 protein is CASSNYPGQGASIDGYTF. In nucleotides, the CDR3 is TGTGCCAGCAGCAACTACCCGGGACAGGGGGCCAGTATAGATGGCTACACCTTC.

There are a few counts of this clonotype. CDR3: CSARDDWGQGAGFETQYF. The CDR3 coding sequence is TGCAGTGCTAGAGACGACTGGGGACAGGGGGCCGGGTTTGAGACCCAGTACTTC. This sequence joins TRBV20-1 and TRBJ2-5; 12 positions match TRBD1. The CDR3 spans 18 residues. The J segment lost 5 bases and the V segment lost 0 bases, leaving 13 bases of the junction unmatched. Looked up from germline, CDR1 is DFQATT and CDR2 is SNEGSKA (reference sequence).

This clonotype occurred many times. The chain carries TRBV19 and TRBJ2-7; D might be TRBD1 or TRBD2, each matching 5 bases. Trimming stripped 3 bases from V and 3 bases from J, with 12 bases between. Per the germline V gene, CDR1 is LNHDA and CDR2 is SQIVND (reference sequence). This CDR3 is 14 amino acids long. The chain's CDR3 is CASSMGTAYYEQYF. CDR3 coding DNA: TGTGCCAGTAGTATGGGGACCGCCTACTACGAGCAGTACTTC.

This clonotype was seen ten or more times. This chain links TRBV30 with TRBJ2-3; TRBD2 matches at 8 bases. From germline, CDR1 is GTSNPN and CDR2 SVGIG (reference sequence). This CDR3 comprises 16 residues. Trimming at V came to 2 bases and at J to 1 base, leaving 8 bases not matched to a gene. This chain's CDR3 is CAWSLALAGRTDTQYF. DNA of the CDR3: TGTGCCTGGAGTCTAGCGCTAGCGGGTCGCACAGATACGCAGTATTTT.

In this sample, this clonotype turned up a few times. The chain joins TRBV6-1 to TRBJ2-2, with TRBD2 matching 8 bases. Germline loops: CDR1 MNHNS, CDR2 SASEGT. Trimming cost V 7 bases and J 1 base; bases outside gene matches: 17. This CDR3 comprises 19 residues. The CDR3 here is CASTRGASGRAGNTGELFF. The CDR3 region has the DNA TGTGCCAGCACCCGTGGGGCCAGCGGGAGAGCCGGGAACACCGGGGAGCTGTTTTTT.

The gene calls are TRBV6-4 and TRBJ2-3; D tentatively fits TRBD1 or TRBD2 (5 bases each). From germline, CDR1 is MRHNA and CDR2 SNTAGT. Trimming left V 4 bases short and J 2 bases short, with 7 bases between. The CDR3 length is 13 residues. The CDR3 DNA reads TGTGCCAGCAGTGTGGGGACCACAGATACGCAGTATTTT. The encoded protein is CASSVGTTDTQYF.

The J gene is TRBJ1-4, the V gene TRBV29-1, with 7 bases matching TRBD1. CDR1 is SQVTM, CDR2 ANQGSEA, per germline. The CDR3 is made up of 15 amino acids. V shed 0 bases, J shed 8 bases, and the junction held 9 bases outside the gene matches. CDR3 in DNA: TGCAGCGTTGAAGATGCGCGGGCAGGGGGGGAAAAACTGTTTTTT. Translating gives CSVEDARAGGEKLFF.

Remarks on this clonotype: As the CDR3 is not closed by the conserved phenylalanine or tryptophan, this likely results from a read error. The rearrangement links TRBV4-2 to TRBJ1-1; 10 positions match TRBD1. The CDR3 sequence is 14 residues long. V trimming: 6 bases; J trimming: 1 base; junction bases outside the gene matches: 2. Germline V gene lookup returns CDR1 LGHNA and CDR2 YNFKEQ. CDR3 amino acids: CASSRQGANTEAFS. Written as DNA, the CDR3 is TGTGCCAGCAGTCGACAGGGGGCGAACACTGAAGCTTTCTCT.

This clonotype was seen just once. A read error is likely here: a far larger clone is one base away. This chain connects TRBV7-9 to TRBJ2-1; D is possibly TRBD2 (6 bases). The CDR3 contains 16 residues. Trimming took 5 bases from V and 10 from J, leaving 24 bases between them. The germline V gene has CDR1 SEHNR and CDR2 FQNEAQ (reference sequence). The CDR3 here is CASSPGTSLSSYEQFF. The DNA of the CDR3 is TGTGCCAGCAGCCCCGGGACTTCCTTGAGCTCCTACGAGCAGTTCTTC.

This clonotype was picked up many times. This chain connects TRBV29-1 to TRBJ2-1; D is unclear. From germline, CDR1 is SQVTM and CDR2 ANQGSEA. V lost 3 bases to trimming and J lost 8 bases, with 14 bases between them. The CDR3 runs to 13 residues. The CDR3 is CSVDGMGGDEQFF. The CDR3 DNA is TGCAGCGTTGATGGTATGGGTGGAGATGAGCAGTTCTTC.

In this sample, this clonotype turned up many times. CDR3 residues: CASSLGQGREPFF. The DNA of the CDR3 is TGTGCCAGCAGCTTAGGACAGGGGAGGGAACCTTTCTTT. This chain links TRBV7-3 with TRBJ1-1, with 9 positions matching TRBD1. Germline loops: CDR1 SGHTA, CDR2 FQGTGA. The CDR3 is 13 amino acids. J was trimmed by 12 bases and V by 2 bases; bases with no gene match: 7. The full variable domain, its missing parts supplied by reference TRBV7-3 and TRBJ1-1, is GAGVSQTPSNKVTEKGKYVELRCDPISGHTALYWYRQSLGQGPEFLIYFQGTGAADDSGLPNDRFFAVRPEGSVSTLKIQRTERGDSAVYLCASSLGQGREPFFGQGTRLTVV.

About this clonotype itself: One base away lies a much larger clone, so this may be a sequencing read error. This chain connects TRBV9 to TRBJ2-2, with 7 bases that match TRBD2. The V gene's germline CDR1 is SGDLS and CDR2 YYNGEE. V was clipped by 3 bases and J by 6 bases; unmatched bases: 5. The CDR3 contains 14 residues. The CDR3 DNA sequence: TGTGCCAGCAGCGCAGTAGCGGGTCCCGGGGAGCTGTTTTTT. Its translation is CASSAVAGPGELFF. Supplemented by reference TRBV9 and TRBJ2-2, the full variable domain reads DSGVTQTPKHLITATGQRVTLRCSPRSGDLSVYWYQQSLDQGLQFLIQYYNGEERAKGNILERFSAQQFPDLHSELNLSSLELGDSALYFCASSAVAGPGELFFGEGSRLTVL.

The DNA of the CDR3 is TGTGCCAGCAGCCAAGAGACAGGGTTTAATTCACCCCTCCACTTT. Amino acid sequence: CASSQETGFNSPLHF. V is TRBV4-2 and J is TRBJ1-6, with 7 bases lining up with TRBD1. With 0 bases clipped from V and 6 bases from J, the junction kept 2 bases outside the gene matches. Germline V lookup: CDR1 LGHNA, CDR2 YNFKEQ. The CDR3 consists of 15 residues.

This clonotype was recorded at least ten times. This chain uses TRBV6-2 or TRBV6-3 with TRBJ2-1; 9 nucleotides agree with TRBD1. CDR1 is MNHEY and CDR2 is SVGEGT in the germline V gene. With 7 bases clipped from V and 2 bases from J, the junction kept 6 bases outside the gene matches. CDR3 length equals 15 residues. DNA for the CDR3: TGTGCCAGCATCGACGGACAGGGGACCTACAATGAGCAGTTCTTC. Protein: CASIDGQGTYNEQFF.

V and J are TRBV7-9 and TRBJ2-3; D is tentatively TRBD1 or TRBD2 (5 bases each). The ends were cut back, 4 bases at V and 3 bases at J, with 11 bases in the middle. Per the germline V gene, CDR1 is SEHNR and CDR2 is FQNEAQ (reference sequence). The length of the CDR3 is 14 residues. The CDR3 DNA is TGTGCCAGCAGCTGGGGGTTGGGAACAGATACGCAGTATTTT. Translating it yields CASSWGLGTDTQYF.

This clonotype has ten or more counts. The chain joins TRBV7-3 to TRBJ2-1, with D tentatively TRBD1 (6 bases). Germline CDR1 is SGHTA and CDR2 is FQGTGA. The CDR3 is 15 residues long. The V end lost 4 bases, the J end lost 5 bases, and 15 bases lay between the germline ends. The CDR3 sequence is CASSSRGRTDNEQFF. CDR3 DNA: TGTGCCAGCAGCTCGCGTGGACGGACAGACAATGAGCAGTTCTTC.